This T cell receptor (beta chain) was found in a study of CD8+ T cells in alopecia areata. Looking at the study overall: A regimen of oral tofacitinib, 5 to 10 mg twice daily, was given to treated patients. For 6 to 18 months, tofacitinib was taken, and 6 months off drug followed.

Alopecia areata patients had lesional scalp punch biopsies and peripheral blood taken from them. This clone was recorded a few times. Reverse transcribed after extraction, RNA yielded cDNA as the sequencing template. Produced via immunoSEQ multiplex PCR; TCRdb's table is partial and in-frame only. The sample consists of several thousand clones, around two thirds of them appearing once. The CDR3 has 14 amino acids. Germline V gene sequence: CDR1 SGHDN, CDR2 FVKESK. The ends were cut back, 1 base at V and 6 bases at J, with 12 bases in the middle. This rearrangement joins TRBV14 to TRBJ1-1; D uncertain. Here the sequenced sample was skin, taken at week 0. The clonotype comes from a human donor with alopecia areata. Written as DNA, the CDR3 is TGTGCCAGCAGCCAAGTTGGTATAGCCCCTGAAGCTTTCTTT. Amino acids: CASSQVGIAPEAFF.